The 32 T cell receptor beta chains reported below all come from one sample, sequenced in a study of beta chain features in type 1 diabetes (dated by TCRdb to 2017 to 2018). General findings and caveats noted by the study authors: A moderate but significant shortening of TCRB CDR3 length was observed in type 1 diabetes patients in all four CD4+ subsets.

The library was obtained by the immunoSEQ multiplex PCR assay. The High Capacity cDNA Reverse Transcription Kit was used to reverse transcribe all of the isolated RNA, meaning that expressed TCRB transcripts were what got sequenced. TCRdb took over this immuneACCESS table, retaining in-frame rearrangements with V and J assigned. Such tables are incomplete; in checked studies, under half of the missing clones stem from an unresolved V gene, and the remainder is unexplained. The sample table records a few hundred thousand clones; approximately 12% of these occur just once. Of the sample, about 0.015% falls within the top ten clones. These receptors have no known antigen. Sequences were obtained from naive CD4+ T cells from blood. Interpreted using the paper, the cell subset or site label stands for: true naive CD4+ T cells. Receptors were obtained from a woman aged 18 to 35 with type 1 diabetes.

This sequence joins TRBV6-6 and TRBJ2-2; 10 bases are shared with TRBD1. Germline CDR1 is MNHNY and CDR2 is SVGAGI (reference sequence). Trimming at V came to 5 bases and at J to 4 bases, leaving 4 bases not matched to a gene. This CDR3 is 15 amino acids long. The DNA of the CDR3 is TGTGCCAGCAGTCAGACAGGGGGCAGCACCGGGGAGCTGTTTTTT. It encodes CASSQTGGSTGELFF.

The chain couples TRBV2 to TRBJ2-3; 11 bases are a match to TRBD2. The J segment lost 3 bases and the V segment lost 6 bases, leaving 14 bases of the junction unmatched. The CDR3 has 18 residues. The germline gives CDR1 SNHLY, CDR2 FYNNEI. The CDR3 region is CASSSWTSGSRGTDTQYF. CDR3 DNA sequence: TGTGCCAGCAGCAGTTGGACTAGCGGGTCCCGAGGGACAGATACGCAGTATTTT. Complete variable domain (other parts from reference TRBV2 and TRBJ2-3): EPEVTQTPSHQVTQMGQEVILRCVPISNHLYFYWYRQILGQKVEFLVSFYNNEISEKSEIFDDQFSVERPDGSNFTLKIRSTKLEDSAMYFCASSSWTSGSRGTDTQYFGPGTRLTVL.

This clone has only a few counts. The sample carries other DNA sequences with the same CDR3. This chain links TRBV19 with TRBJ1-1; D is unclear. The CDR3 contains 13 residues. V lost 3 bases and J lost 3, with 8 bases in between. In germline, CDR1 is LNHDA, CDR2 SQIVND (reference sequence). CDR3 amino acids: CASSIGRDTEAFF. The CDR3 DNA is TGTGCCAGTAGTATTGGGCGGGACACTGAAGCTTTCTTT.

CDR3 sequence: CASSHGQYGYTF. The CDR3 DNA reads TGCGCCAGCAGCCACGGACAGTATGGCTACACCTTC. The chain joins TRBV5-1 to TRBJ1-2; weak D call: TRBD1 (6 bases). The germline V gene has CDR1 SGHRS and CDR2 YFSETQ. V was trimmed by 4 bases and J by 5 bases, leaving 9 bases between them. CDR3 length equals 12 residues.

The chain couples TRBV5-1 to TRBJ1-1; TRBD1 might be the D (5 bases). The V gene's germline CDR1 is SGHRS and CDR2 YFSETQ. The germline V and J ends were trimmed by 5 bases and 0 bases, with 17 bases remaining between them. This CDR3 comprises 16 residues. The CDR3 reads CASRGTGVFLNTEAFF. The CDR3 DNA reads TGCGCCAGCAGGGGAACAGGCGTCTTTTTGAACACTGAAGCTTTCTTT.

The rearrangement links TRBV19 to TRBJ1-5; D unclear. Germline CDR1 LNHDA, CDR2 SQIVND (reference sequence). V lost 7 bases and J lost 5, with 18 bases in between. The CDR3 totals 15 residues. This CDR3 is CASNSIGGGYQPQHF. In nucleotides, the CDR3 is TGTGCCAGTAACTCCATTGGAGGTGGGTATCAGCCCCAGCATTTT. The complete variable domain, with remaining parts taken from reference TRBV19 and TRBJ1-5, reads DGGITQSPKYLFRKEGQNVTLSCEQNLNHDAMYWYRQDPGQGLRLIYYSQIVNDFQKGDIAEGYSVSREKKESFPLTVTSAQKNPTAFYLCASNSIGGGYQPQHFGDGTRLSIL.

The rearrangement joins TRBV7-3 to TRBJ2-6, with 11 bases identical to TRBD1. Per germline, CDR1 SGHTA and CDR2 FQGTGA. The CDR3 has 18 residues. V gave up 4 bases and J gave up 0 bases; unmatched junction bases: 5. CDR3 region: CASSSLGTGGSGANVLTF. DNA of the CDR3: TGTGCCAGCAGCTCCCTCGGGACAGGGGGCTCTGGGGCCAACGTCCTGACTTTC.

There are a few counts of this clone. The chain carries TRBV20-1 and TRBJ2-7; the match to TRBD2 covers 7 bases. This CDR3 has 10 residues. Germline V gene data show CDR1 as DFQATT and CDR2 as SNEGSKA (reference sequence). V was pared by 7 bases and J by 6 bases, with 3 bases of the junction left unmatched. CDR3: CSVTGGEQYF. In DNA, the CDR3 is TGCAGTGTCACGGGAGGCGAGCAGTACTTC.

J is TRBJ2-6 and V is TRBV30; 7 bases fit TRBD1. After removal of 8 bases from V and 4 bases from J, the junction contained 5 bases not matched to a gene. CDR1 is GTSNPN and CDR2 is SVGIG in the germline V gene (reference sequence). The CDR3 has 13 amino acids. This CDR3 reads CAGDRVGANVLTF. Here the CDR3 DNA reads TGTGCCGGTGACAGGGTGGGGGCCAACGTCCTGACTTTC.

This clone turned up a few times. The chain uses TRBV25-1 and TRBJ2-6; D may be TRBD1 (6 bases). Germline CDR1 and CDR2: MGHDK and SYGVNS. The CDR3 spans 16 residues. Between the trimmed V and J ends, which lost 5 bases and 0 bases, there was a span of 11 bases. The DNA for the CDR3 is TGTGCCAGCAGTAGGGGACATCTCTCTGGGGCCAACGTCCTGACTTTC. As protein: CASSRGHLSGANVLTF.

This clone was detected a few times. This chain joins TRBV18 and TRBJ2-6; a weak D match, TRBD1 (5 bases). The V end lost 5 bases, the J end lost 2 bases, and 16 bases lay between the germline ends. CDR1 and CDR2 from the germline V gene are KGHSH and LQKENI. The CDR3 covers 17 residues. The DNA of the CDR3 is TGTGCCAGCTCAAGGGGTAACGGGCCAGCTGGGGCCAACGTCCTGACTTTC. Translated, it gives CASSRGNGPAGANVLTF. Looking up the rest from reference TRBV18 and TRBJ2-6 gives the full variable domain: NAGVMQNPRHLVRRRGQEARLRCSPMKGHSHVYWYRQLPEEGLKFMVYLQKENIIDESGMPKERFSAEFPKEGPSILRIQQVVRGDSAAYFCASSRGNGPAGANVLTFGAGSRLTVL.

This clone appeared a few times. The chain has TRBV4-1 and TRBJ2-1; D is unclear. The CDR3 totals 13 residues. The germline V and J ends were trimmed by 1 base and 3 bases, with 4 bases remaining between them. Germline lookup yields CDR1 MGHRA and CDR2 YSYEKL. CDR3 protein: CASSQGSYNEQFF. The CDR3 DNA follows: TGCGCCAGCAGCCAAGGTAGCTACAATGAGCAGTTCTTC.

The chain links TRBV6-6 to TRBJ2-7; no clear D gene. CDR1 and CDR2 from the germline V gene are MNHNY and SVGAGI (reference sequence). Deletions cut 6 bases from V and 0 bases from J, with 15 bases between. There are 15 residues in the CDR3. The CDR3 nucleotides are TGTGCCAGCAGCCACCATGAAAGACACTCCTACGAGCAGTACGTC. This encodes CASSHHERHSYEQYV.

The chain couples TRBV27 to TRBJ2-1; 7 positions match TRBD1. Per the germline V gene, CDR1 is MNHEY and CDR2 is SMNVEV (reference sequence). The trim removed 3 bases at V and 6 bases at J, leaving 8 bases unmatched. The CDR3 has 15 amino acids. The CDR3 DNA reads as TGTGCCAGCAGTTTCCCCACACAGGGGTCCAATGAGCAGTTCTTC. Translated, it gives CASSFPTQGSNEQFF.

The genes are TRBV30 and TRBJ2-5, with 13 nucleotides matching TRBD2. J gave up 1 base and V 3 bases, and 17 bases lay outside the gene matches. CDR3 length: 20 residues. Germline CDR1 reads GTSNPN; CDR2 reads SVGIG (reference sequence). CDR3 sequence reads: CAWRWARTSGRTRGQETQYF. CDR3 coding DNA: TGTGCCTGGAGGTGGGCCAGGACTAGCGGGAGAACCCGAGGCCAAGAGACCCAGTACTTC.

There are a few counts of this clone. The V call is TRBV29-1, the J call TRBJ1-2; D gene uncertain. The V and J ends lost 3 bases and 6 bases respectively, with 20 bases between them. Germline CDR1 and CDR2: SQVTM and ANQGSEA. The CDR3 consists of 15 residues. Written as DNA, the CDR3 is TGCAGCGTTGATGGGTTCAGCGCGGGTATGGATGGCTACACCTTC. Residues: CSVDGFSAGMDGYTF.

This clone was counted a few times. The chain couples TRBV19 to TRBJ1-2, with TRBD1 matching over 8 bases. Looked up from germline, CDR1 is LNHDA and CDR2 is SQIVND (reference sequence). Trimming removed 10 bases from V and 4 bases from J; junction bases left unmatched: 8. The CDR3 runs 13 residues. The CDR3 nucleotides read TGTGCCACCGCGGACAGGGACCGCTATGGCTACACCTTC. Translated, it gives CATADRDRYGYTF.

The V gene is TRBV10-3, the J gene TRBJ2-3, with 8 nucleotides matching TRBD2. V lost 1 base and J lost 0; bases outside the gene matches: 3. Germline loops: CDR1 ENHRY, CDR2 SYGVKD. CDR3 length equals 16 residues. This chain's CDR3 is CAISELSGRSTDTQYF. Written as DNA, the CDR3 is TGTGCCATCAGTGAGTTAAGCGGGAGAAGCACAGATACGCAGTATTTT.

The chain recombines TRBV19 with TRBJ2-2; no clear D gene. V lost 10 bases and J lost 6, with 6 bases in between. The CDR3 extends over 10 amino acids. Per the germline V gene, CDR1 is LNHDA and CDR2 is SQIVND (reference sequence). DNA for the CDR3: TGTGCCATTGGAGCCGGGGAGCTGTTTTTT. It specifies CAIGAGELFF.

The table lists this clone with a few counts. V and J are TRBV25-1 and TRBJ1-1; D is possibly TRBD1 (6 bases). Trimming removed 3 bases from V and 9 bases from J, with 14 bases in between. The CDR3 has 13 residues. Germline CDR1 reads MGHDK; CDR2 reads SYGVNS. In DNA form, the CDR3 reads TGTGCCAGCAGTGACTCAGTGGGGGCTAAAGCTTTCTTT. This translates into CASSDSVGAKAFF.

This chain joins TRBV12-5 and TRBJ1-5, with D possibly being TRBD1 (5 bases). This CDR3 contains 14 residues. Germline CDR1 reads LGHNT; CDR2 reads FRNRAP. Trimming took off 4 bases at V and 1 base at J, with 8 bases between the two ends. The CDR3 here is CASGSWGSNQPQHF. In DNA form, the CDR3 reads TGTGCTAGTGGTTCGTGGGGCAGCAATCAGCCCCAGCATTTT.

This clone turned up a few times. In the same sample, other DNA sequences code for this CDR3. V gene TRBV9 combines with J gene TRBJ2-3; possible D gene TRBD1, 6 bases. Germline CDR1 reads SGDLS; CDR2 reads YYNGEE. The CDR3 totals 13 residues. The ends were cut back, 2 bases at V and 3 bases at J, with 7 bases in the middle. This CDR3 is CASSVTGTDTQYF. Written as DNA, the CDR3 is TGTGCCAGCAGCGTTACAGGGACAGATACGCAGTATTTT.

The CDR3 nucleotides read TGTGCCAGCTCACCACCGGGGCAGGGCCCCTACGAGCAGTACGTC. Translating gives CASSPPGQGPYEQYV. The chain employs TRBV18 and TRBJ2-7; tentatively, D is TRBD1 (5 bases). The CDR3 covers 15 residues. V gave up 0 bases and J gave up 2 bases, with 11 bases separating them. Germline assignment: CDR1 KGHSH and CDR2 LQKENI.

This chain joins TRBV9 and TRBJ2-1, with 9 bases that match TRBD2. CDR1 and CDR2 (germline): SGDLS, YYNGEE. Trimming at V came to 7 bases and at J to 10 bases, leaving 9 bases not matched to a gene. The CDR3 is 13 amino acids. CDR3 loop: CASLAGTSSEQFF. In nucleotides, the CDR3 is TGTGCCAGCCTTGCCGGGACTAGCTCCGAGCAGTTCTTC. The whole variable domain, remainder taken from reference TRBV9 and TRBJ2-1, is DSGVTQTPKHLITATGQRVTLRCSPRSGDLSVYWYQQSLDQGLQFLIQYYNGEERAKGNILERFSAQQFPDLHSELNLSSLELGDSALYFCASLAGTSSEQFFGPGTRLTVL.

This clone was counted only a few times. V and J are TRBV5-1 and TRBJ1-4, with 7 bases matching TRBD1. Germline CDR1 SGHRS, CDR2 YFSETQ. This CDR3 comprises 14 residues. Trimming removed 4 bases from V and 5 bases from J; junction bases left unmatched: 5. In DNA, the CDR3 is TGCGCCAGCAGCGGGGACAGCACCAATGAAAAACTGTTTTTT. This sequence encodes CASSGDSTNEKLFF.

The rearrangement links TRBV21-1 to TRBJ1-1. TRBV21-1 is given as a pseudogene. The CDR3 contains 14 residues. The CDR3 loop is CASSKAHEKTEAFF. The CDR3 DNA reads as TGTGCCAGCAGCAAAGCTCACGAGAAGACTGAAGCTTTCTTT.

The chain joins TRBV7-9 to TRBJ2-1, with 10 positions matching TRBD2. This CDR3 has 18 residues. Germline V lookup: CDR1 SEHNR, CDR2 FQNEAQ (reference sequence). V dropped 3 bases and J dropped 5; count of bases not matched to a gene: 13. The CDR3 sequence is CASSLKKSGRADDNEQFF. The CDR3 DNA reads as TGTGCCAGCAGCTTGAAGAAGAGCGGGAGGGCCGATGACAATGAGCAGTTCTTC.

This clone showed up just a few times. The chain uses TRBV6-5 and TRBJ2-4; D perhaps matches TRBD2 (5 bases). The CDR3 length is 14 residues. V lost 6 bases, J lost 4 bases, and 13 bases lay in between. CDR1 and CDR2 from the germline V gene are MNHEY and SVGAGI. CDR3 amino acids: CASSPPREKNIQYF. The CDR3 coding sequence is TGTGCCAGCAGCCCCCCGAGGGAGAAAAACATTCAGTACTTC.

This chain joins TRBV5-1 and TRBJ2-1, with TRBD2 matching 11 bases. The germline CDR1 and CDR2 sequences are SGHRS and YFSETQ. This CDR3 contains 22 residues. Trimming cost V 4 bases and J 4 bases; bases outside gene matches: 25. Here the CDR3 DNA reads TGCGCCAGCAGCAGTAAAGGAGGAACGGGACACCGGGCTAGCGGGGGGTACAATGAGCAGTTCTTC. Its translation is CASSSKGGTGHRASGGYNEQFF.

This clone has more than one count but fewer than ten. The CDR3 loop reads CRARGANVLTF. CDR3 sequence (DNA): TGCAGGGCTCGTGGGGCCAACGTCCTGACTTTC. The rearrangement joins TRBV20-1 to TRBJ2-6; D remains unclear. CDR1 and CDR2 (germline): DFQATT, SNEGSKA (reference sequence). The CDR3 length is 11 residues.

The genes are TRBV9 and TRBJ1-1; TRBD1 matches at 11 bases. V gave up 4 bases and J gave up 4 bases; unmatched junction bases: 6. The CDR3 loop spans 15 amino acids. In germline, CDR1 is SGDLS, CDR2 YYNGEE. The CDR3 sequence is CASSLQGQGVTEAFF. For the CDR3, the DNA is TGTGCCAGCAGCCTGCAGGGACAGGGGGTCACTGAAGCTTTCTTT. The full variable domain, its missing parts supplied by reference TRBV9 and TRBJ1-1, is DSGVTQTPKHLITATGQRVTLRCSPRSGDLSVYWYQQSLDQGLQFLIQYYNGEERAKGNILERFSAQQFPDLHSELNLSSLELGDSALYFCASSLQGQGVTEAFFGQGTRLTVV.

CDR3 sequence: CASSLRVLAGVSETQYF. CDR3 coding DNA: TGTGCCAGCAGTTTGAGGGTGCTAGCGGGAGTCTCAGAGACCCAGTACTTC. V and J are TRBV28 and TRBJ2-5, with 10 nucleotides matching TRBD2. The V gene end was trimmed by 3 bases and the J gene end by 4 bases; junction bases not matched to a gene: 11. CDR3 length: 17 amino acids. CDR1 MDHEN and CDR2 SYDVKM come from the germline V gene.